Presented here are 10 T cell receptor beta chains from one specimen sequenced in a study of blood T cell repertoires in COVID-19. Profiled with immunoSEQ multiplex PCR; TCRdb holds only in-frame clones, not every one. This sample yields 45,000 to 60,000 clones, of which about 89% are seen a single time; approximately 6% belongs to the top ten. Specimen: peripheral blood. These receptors all come from a man between 65 and 85 years old with active COVID-19.

The V gene is TRBV6-6, the J gene TRBJ2-7, with 10 nucleotides matching TRBD2. V dropped 5 bases and J dropped 0; count of bases not matched to a gene: 4. The CDR3 extends over 15 amino acids. Germline loops: CDR1 MNHNY, CDR2 SVGAGI (reference sequence). The DNA for the CDR3 is TGTGCCAGCAGTAAAACTAGCGGGGACTCCTACGAGCAGTACTTC. Amino acids: CASSKTSGDSYEQYF.

This chain uses TRBV18 with TRBJ2-7; no definite D call. CDR1 is KGHSH, CDR2 LQKENI, per germline. The length of the CDR3 is 14 residues. The V and J ends lost 3 bases and 6 bases respectively, with 15 bases between them. The chain's CDR3 is CASSPEPNTPEQYF. The CDR3 region has the DNA TGTGCCAGCTCACCCGAGCCGAATACCCCCGAGCAGTACTTC.

The chain has TRBV2 and TRBJ1-5; D is uncertain. Germline loops: CDR1 SNHLY, CDR2 FYNNEI. The germline V and J ends were trimmed by 3 bases and 1 base, with 7 bases remaining between them. The CDR3 consists of 14 residues. The CDR3 spells CASSEQASNQPQHF. The CDR3 coding sequence is TGTGCCAGCAGTGAGCAGGCCAGCAATCAGCCCCAGCATTTT.

The sample holds one count of this clone. V and J are TRBV6-1 and TRBJ2-1; 7 bases match TRBD1. Trimming cost V 3 bases and J 7 bases; bases outside gene matches: 12. Germline V gene data show CDR1 as MNHNS and CDR2 as SASEGT. The CDR3 length is 16 residues. The DNA for the CDR3 is TGTGCCAGCAGTGATCAGACAGGGTGGCAGCGGAATGAGCAGTTCTTC. It codes for CASSDQTGWQRNEQFF.

This clone was recorded once. The gene calls are TRBV15 and TRBJ2-5, with 9 bases lining up with TRBD1. Per the germline V gene, CDR1 is LNHNV and CDR2 is YYDKDF (reference sequence). CDR3 size: 14 residues. The V segment lost 7 bases and the J segment 0 bases; nucleotides outside the gene matches: 3. CDR3 loop: CATNRGLDQETQYF. DNA for the CDR3: TGTGCCACCAACAGGGGGCTTGACCAAGAGACCCAGTACTTC.

This chain links TRBV9 with TRBJ2-2, with TRBD2 matching 9 bases. CDR3 length equals 17 residues. J lost 6 bases, V lost 0 bases, and 9 bases had no gene match. CDR1 and CDR2 (germline): SGDLS, YYNGEE. The CDR3 reads CASSVVSGGSGAGELFF. As DNA, the CDR3 is TGTGCCAGCAGCGTAGTTAGCGGGGGATCGGGTGCCGGGGAGCTGTTTTTT.

The V gene is TRBV7-9, the J gene TRBJ1-1; TRBD1 matches 7 bases. This CDR3 region has 17 residues. J lost 0 bases, V lost 5 bases, and 12 bases had no gene match. Germline lookup yields CDR1 SEHNR and CDR2 FQNEAQ (reference sequence). Here the CDR3 reads CASSVRDRLSMNTEAFF. The DNA for the CDR3 is TGTGCCAGCAGCGTCCGGGACAGATTATCGATGAACACTGAAGCTTTCTTT.

The rearrangement links TRBV1 to TRBJ1-1; no DNA check was done on the table's D call, TRBD1. TRBV1 has pseudogene status. CDR3 size: 17 residues. CDR3 residues: CTSSQLQGIGWDTEAFF. In nucleotides, the CDR3 is TGCACCAGCAGCCAATTACAGGGGATCGGTTGGGACACTGAAGCTTTCTTT.

The rearrangement uses TRBV10-3 and TRBJ1-6, with 7 bases that match TRBD1. V trimming: 6 bases; J trimming: 0 bases; junction bases outside the gene matches: 5. Germline V gene data show CDR1 as ENHRY and CDR2 as SYGVKD. The CDR3 runs 16 residues. CDR3 loop: CAISEDRDSYNSPLHF. CDR3 in DNA: TGTGCCATCAGCGAAGACAGGGACTCCTATAATTCACCCCTCCACTTT.

This clone was found once. This chain uses TRBV10-1 with TRBJ2-1; the match to TRBD2 covers 7 bases. The CDR3 is made up of 13 amino acids. Germline V gene data show CDR1 as WNHNN and CDR2 as SYGVQD (reference sequence). V dropped 0 bases and J dropped 10; count of bases not matched to a gene: 3. DNA for the CDR3: TGCGCCAGCAGTGAGTCATGGCGGGGGGAGCAGTTCTTC. Translation: CASSESWRGEQFF.